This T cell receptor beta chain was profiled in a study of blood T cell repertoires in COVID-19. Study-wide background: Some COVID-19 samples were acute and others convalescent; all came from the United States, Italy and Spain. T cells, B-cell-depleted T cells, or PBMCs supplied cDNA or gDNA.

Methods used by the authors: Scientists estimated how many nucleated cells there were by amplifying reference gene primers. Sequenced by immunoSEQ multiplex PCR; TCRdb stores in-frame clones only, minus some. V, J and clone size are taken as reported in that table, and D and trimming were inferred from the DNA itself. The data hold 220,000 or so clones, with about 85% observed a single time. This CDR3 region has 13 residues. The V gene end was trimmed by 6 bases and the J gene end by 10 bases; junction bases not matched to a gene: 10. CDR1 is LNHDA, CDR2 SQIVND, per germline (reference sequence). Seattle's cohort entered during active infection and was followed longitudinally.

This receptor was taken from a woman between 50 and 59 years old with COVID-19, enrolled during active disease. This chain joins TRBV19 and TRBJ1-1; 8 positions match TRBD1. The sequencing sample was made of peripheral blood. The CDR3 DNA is TGTGCCAGTAGATTGGACAGGGAAAATATAGCTTTCTTT. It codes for CASRLDRENIAFF.